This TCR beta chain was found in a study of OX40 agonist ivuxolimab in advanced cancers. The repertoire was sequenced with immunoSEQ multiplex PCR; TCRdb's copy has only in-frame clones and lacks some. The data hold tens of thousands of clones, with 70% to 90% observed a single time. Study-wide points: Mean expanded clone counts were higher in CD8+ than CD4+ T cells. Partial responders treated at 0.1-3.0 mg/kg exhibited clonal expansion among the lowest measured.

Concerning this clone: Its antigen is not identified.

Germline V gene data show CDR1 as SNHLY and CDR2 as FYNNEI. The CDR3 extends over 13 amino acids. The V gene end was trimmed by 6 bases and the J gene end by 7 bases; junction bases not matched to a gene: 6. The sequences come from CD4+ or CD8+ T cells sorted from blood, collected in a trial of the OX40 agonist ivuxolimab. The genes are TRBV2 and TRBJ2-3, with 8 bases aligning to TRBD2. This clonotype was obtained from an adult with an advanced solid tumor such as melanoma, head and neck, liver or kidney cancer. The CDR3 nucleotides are TGTGCCAGCAGGGGCGGGGGGCGGAATACGCAGTATTTT. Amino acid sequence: CASRGGGRNTQYF.